This T cell receptor beta chain derives from a study of CD8 T cells in Susac syndrome. Reverse transcription used roughly 0.45 to 1 ug RNA and random hexamers. It was immunoSEQ multiplex PCR that amplified TCR beta CDR3 across 54 Vbeta and 13 Jbeta. In TCRdb, the immunoSEQ multiplex PCR reads were re-called with MiXCR into one record per CDR3 protein. This repertoire shows roughly 180,000 distinct CDR3 sequences, roughly 95% found once; its top ten account for less than 0.12%. The control participants were healthy donors, and these controls were matched with respect to both age and sex. Negative magnetic isolation gave CD8+ and CD4+ cells; FACS enriched CD8+ TEMRA. Study-wide results and limits: As the study acknowledged, the number of individuals who were part of its TCR sequencing and HLA analysis was relatively small.

This CDR3 spans 16 amino acids. In the case of this clonotype: Antigen specificity is unknown.

This chain connects TRBV21-1 to TRBJ1-5; the table names TRBD1, a call not compared with the DNA. TRBV21-1 is shown as a pseudogene. Source material: CD4+ T cells from PBMCs. This receptor was obtained from a human donor in good health. The CDR3 DNA sequence: TGTGCCAGCAGCAAAGAGGGGCAGACTTACAATCAGCCCCAGCATTTT. Translation gives CASSKEGQTYNQPQHF.